The sequence of this TCR beta chain was determined in a study of OX40 agonist ivuxolimab in advanced cancers. Method: immunoSEQ multiplex PCR; TCRdb's copy keeps in-frame clones and lacks some. The repertoire holds some 78,000 clones, with around nine tenths as singletons. Germline CDR1 reads LNHDA; CDR2 reads SQIVND (reference sequence). The germline V and J ends were trimmed by 0 bases and 1 base, with 16 bases remaining between them. The CDR3 runs to 18 residues. The clonotype comes from an adult with an advanced solid tumor such as melanoma, head and neck, liver or kidney cancer. The sequencing here drew on CD4+ or CD8+ T cells sorted from blood, taken in a trial of the OX40 agonist ivuxolimab. This chain connects TRBV19 to TRBJ2-4, with a possible D match to TRBD1 (6 bases). Written as DNA, the CDR3 is TGTGCCAGTAGTATAGATGGGGGCTCGCTTGAGGCCAAAAACATTCAGTACTTC. Protein sequence: CASSIDGGSLEAKNIQYF.